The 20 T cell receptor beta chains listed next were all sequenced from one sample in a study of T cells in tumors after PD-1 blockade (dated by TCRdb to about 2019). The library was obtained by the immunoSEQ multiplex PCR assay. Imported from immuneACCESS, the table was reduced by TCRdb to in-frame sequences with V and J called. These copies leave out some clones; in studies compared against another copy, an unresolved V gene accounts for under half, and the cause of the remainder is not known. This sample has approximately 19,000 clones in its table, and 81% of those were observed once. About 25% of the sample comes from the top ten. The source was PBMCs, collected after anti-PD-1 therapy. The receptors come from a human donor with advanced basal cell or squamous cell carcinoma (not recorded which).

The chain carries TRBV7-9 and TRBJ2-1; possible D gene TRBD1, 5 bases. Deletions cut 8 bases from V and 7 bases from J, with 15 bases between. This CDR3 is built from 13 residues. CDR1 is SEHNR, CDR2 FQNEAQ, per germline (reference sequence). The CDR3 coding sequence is TGTGCCAGCTCCTCTCCCGCAGGGAATGAGCAGTTCTTC. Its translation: CASSSPAGNEQFF.

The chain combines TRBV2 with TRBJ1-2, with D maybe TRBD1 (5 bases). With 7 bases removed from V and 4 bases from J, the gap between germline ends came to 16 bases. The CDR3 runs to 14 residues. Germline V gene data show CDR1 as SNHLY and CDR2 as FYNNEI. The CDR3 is CASKPAGTSYGYTF. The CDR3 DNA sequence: TGTGCCAGCAAACCCGCCGGGACGTCCTATGGCTACACCTTC.

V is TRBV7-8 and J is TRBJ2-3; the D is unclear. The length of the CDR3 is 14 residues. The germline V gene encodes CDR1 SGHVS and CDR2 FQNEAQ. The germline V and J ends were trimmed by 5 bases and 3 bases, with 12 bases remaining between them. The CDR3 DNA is TGTGCCAGCAGCCCTTCAGAAGTAACAGATACGCAGTATTTT. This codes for CASSPSEVTDTQYF. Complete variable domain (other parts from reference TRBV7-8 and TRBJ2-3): GAGVSQSPRYKVAKRGQDVALRCDPISGHVSLFWYQQALGQGPEFLTYFQNEAQLDKSGLPSDRFFAERPEGSVSTLKIQRTQQEDSAVYLCASSPSEVTDTQYFGPGTRLTVL.

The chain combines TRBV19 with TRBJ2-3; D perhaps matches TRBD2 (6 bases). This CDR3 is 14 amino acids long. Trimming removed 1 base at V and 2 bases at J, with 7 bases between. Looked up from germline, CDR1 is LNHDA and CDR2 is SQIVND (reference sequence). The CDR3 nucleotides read TGTGCCAGTAGTATAGCGGGGGACACAGATACGCAGTATTTT. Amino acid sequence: CASSIAGDTDTQYF.

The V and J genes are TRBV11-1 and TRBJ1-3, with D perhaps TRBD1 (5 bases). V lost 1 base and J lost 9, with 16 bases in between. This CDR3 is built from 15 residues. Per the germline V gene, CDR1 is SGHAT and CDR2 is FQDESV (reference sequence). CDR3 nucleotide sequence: TGTGCCAGCAGCTTAGAAGTTGGGGCGATCGGCACCATATATTTT. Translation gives CASSLEVGAIGTIYF.

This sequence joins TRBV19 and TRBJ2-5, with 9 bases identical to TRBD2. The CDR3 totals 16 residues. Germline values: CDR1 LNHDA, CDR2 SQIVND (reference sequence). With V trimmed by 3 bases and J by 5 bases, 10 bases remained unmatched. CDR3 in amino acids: CASSIGVAGVAETQYF. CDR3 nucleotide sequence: TGTGCCAGTAGTATCGGGGTAGCGGGAGTGGCGGAGACCCAGTACTTC.

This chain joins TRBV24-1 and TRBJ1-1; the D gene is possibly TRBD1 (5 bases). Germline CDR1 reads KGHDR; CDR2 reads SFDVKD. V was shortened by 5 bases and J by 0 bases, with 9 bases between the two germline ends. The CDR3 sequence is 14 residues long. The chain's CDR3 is CATSGGGMNTEAFF. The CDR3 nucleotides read TGTGCCACCAGTGGTGGGGGGATGAACACTGAAGCTTTCTTT.

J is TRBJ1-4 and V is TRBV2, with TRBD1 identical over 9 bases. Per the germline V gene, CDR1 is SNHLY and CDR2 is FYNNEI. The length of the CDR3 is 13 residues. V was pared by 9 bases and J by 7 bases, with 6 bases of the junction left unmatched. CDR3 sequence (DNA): TGTGCCAGAGGGGGACAGGGAACTGAAAAACTGTTTTTT. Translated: CARGGQGTEKLFF.

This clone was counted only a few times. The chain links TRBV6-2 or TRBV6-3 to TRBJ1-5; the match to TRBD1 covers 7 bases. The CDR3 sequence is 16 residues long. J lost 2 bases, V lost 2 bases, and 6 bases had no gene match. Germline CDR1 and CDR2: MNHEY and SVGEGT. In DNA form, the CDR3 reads TGTGCCAGCAGTTACGAGACAGGGATGGGCAATCAGCCCCAGCATTTT. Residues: CASSYETGMGNQPQHF.

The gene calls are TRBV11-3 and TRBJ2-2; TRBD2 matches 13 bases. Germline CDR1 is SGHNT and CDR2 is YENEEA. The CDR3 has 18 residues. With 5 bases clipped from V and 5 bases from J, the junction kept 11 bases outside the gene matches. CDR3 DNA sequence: TGTGCCAGCAGCCCCCGGAGGACTAGCGGGAGATCTACCGGGGAGCTGTTTTTT. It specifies CASSPRRTSGRSTGELFF. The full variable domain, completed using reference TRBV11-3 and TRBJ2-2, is EAGVVQSPRYKIIEKKQPVAFWCNPISGHNTLYWYLQNLGQGPELLIRYENEEAVDDSQLPKDRFSAERLKGVDSTLKIQPAELGDSAVYLCASSPRRTSGRSTGELFFGEGSRLTVL.

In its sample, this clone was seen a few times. CDR3 DNA: TGTGCCAGCAGACCGGGACAGGGTTCGGATACGCAGTATTTT. Amino acids: CASRPGQGSDTQYF. The rearrangement uses TRBV6-5 and TRBJ2-3; TRBD1 aligns across 9 bases. This CDR3 region has 14 residues. The trim removed 6 bases at V and 6 bases at J, leaving 7 bases unmatched. Looked up from germline, CDR1 is MNHEY and CDR2 is SVGAGI.

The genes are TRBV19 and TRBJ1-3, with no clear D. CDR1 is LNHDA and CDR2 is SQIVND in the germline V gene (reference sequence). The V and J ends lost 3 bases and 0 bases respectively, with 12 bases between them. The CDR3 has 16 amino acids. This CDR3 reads CASSIGQYVSGNTIYF. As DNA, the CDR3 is TGTGCCAGTAGTATCGGCCAGTACGTCTCTGGAAACACCATATATTTT.

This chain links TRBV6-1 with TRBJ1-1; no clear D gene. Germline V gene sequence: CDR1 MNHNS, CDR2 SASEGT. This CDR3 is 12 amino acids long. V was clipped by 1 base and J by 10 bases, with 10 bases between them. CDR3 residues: CASSEGFVGAFF. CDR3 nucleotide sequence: TGTGCCAGCAGTGAAGGCTTCGTCGGAGCTTTCTTT.

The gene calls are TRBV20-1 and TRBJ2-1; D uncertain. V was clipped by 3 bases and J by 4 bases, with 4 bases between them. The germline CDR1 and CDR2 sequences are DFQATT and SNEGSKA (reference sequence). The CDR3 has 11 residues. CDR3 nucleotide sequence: TGCAGTGCTAGTGATTACAATGAGCAGTTCTTC. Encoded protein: CSASDYNEQFF.

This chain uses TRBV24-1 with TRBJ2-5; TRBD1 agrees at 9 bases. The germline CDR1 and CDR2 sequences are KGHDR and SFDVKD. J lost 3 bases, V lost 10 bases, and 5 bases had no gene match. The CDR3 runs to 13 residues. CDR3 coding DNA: TGTGCCACTGTGGGACAGGGAAAAGAGACCCAGTACTTC. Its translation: CATVGQGKETQYF.

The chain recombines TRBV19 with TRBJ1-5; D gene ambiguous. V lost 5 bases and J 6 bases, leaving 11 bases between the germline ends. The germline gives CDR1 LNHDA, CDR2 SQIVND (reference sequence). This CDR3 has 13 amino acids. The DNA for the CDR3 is TGTGCCAGTAGTCGTAGGGTCCGTCAGCCCCAGCATTTT. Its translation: CASSRRVRQPQHF.

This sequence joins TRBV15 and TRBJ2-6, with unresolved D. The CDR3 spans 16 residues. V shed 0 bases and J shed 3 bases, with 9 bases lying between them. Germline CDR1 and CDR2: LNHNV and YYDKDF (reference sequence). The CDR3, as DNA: TGTGCCACCAGCAGAGATATATTTTATGGGGCCAACGTCCTGACTTTC. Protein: CATSRDIFYGANVLTF.

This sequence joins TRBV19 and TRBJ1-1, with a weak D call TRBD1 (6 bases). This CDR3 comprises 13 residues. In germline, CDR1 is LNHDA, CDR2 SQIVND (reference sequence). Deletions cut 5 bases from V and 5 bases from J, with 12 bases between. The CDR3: CASSLKGGTEAFF. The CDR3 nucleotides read TGTGCCAGTAGTTTGAAGGGGGGAACTGAAGCTTTCTTT.

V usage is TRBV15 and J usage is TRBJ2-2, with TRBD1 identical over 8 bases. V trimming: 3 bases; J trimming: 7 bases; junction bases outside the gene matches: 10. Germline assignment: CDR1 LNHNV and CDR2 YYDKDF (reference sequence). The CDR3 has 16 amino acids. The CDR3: CATSRGQGAYSGELFF. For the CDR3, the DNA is TGTGCCACCAGCAGGGGGCAGGGGGCGTATAGCGGGGAGCTGTTTTTT.

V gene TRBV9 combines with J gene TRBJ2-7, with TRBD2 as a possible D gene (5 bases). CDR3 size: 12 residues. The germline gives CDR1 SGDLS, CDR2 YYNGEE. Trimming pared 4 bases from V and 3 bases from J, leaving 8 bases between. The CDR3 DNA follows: TGTGCCAGCAGCCCGGGGTACTACGAGCAGTACTTC. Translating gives CASSPGYYEQYF. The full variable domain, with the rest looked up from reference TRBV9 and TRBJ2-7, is DSGVTQTPKHLITATGQRVTLRCSPRSGDLSVYWYQQSLDQGLQFLIQYYNGEERAKGNILERFSAQQFPDLHSELNLSSLELGDSALYFCASSPGYYEQYFGPGTRLTVT.